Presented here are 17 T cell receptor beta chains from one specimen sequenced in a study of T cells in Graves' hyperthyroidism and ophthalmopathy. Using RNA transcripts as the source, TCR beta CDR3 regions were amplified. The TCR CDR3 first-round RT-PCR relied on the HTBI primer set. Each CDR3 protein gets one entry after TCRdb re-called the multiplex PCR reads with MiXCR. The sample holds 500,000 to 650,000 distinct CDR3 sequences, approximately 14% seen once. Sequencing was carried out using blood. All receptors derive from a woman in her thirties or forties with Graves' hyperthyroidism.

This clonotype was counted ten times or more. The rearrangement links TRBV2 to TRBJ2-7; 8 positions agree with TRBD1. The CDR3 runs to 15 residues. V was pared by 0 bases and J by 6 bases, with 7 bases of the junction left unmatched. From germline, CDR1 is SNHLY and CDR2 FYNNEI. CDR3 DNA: TGTGCCAGCAGTGAAGCAGCCGGGACAGGAGCCGAGCAGTACTTC. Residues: CASSEAAGTGAEQYF.

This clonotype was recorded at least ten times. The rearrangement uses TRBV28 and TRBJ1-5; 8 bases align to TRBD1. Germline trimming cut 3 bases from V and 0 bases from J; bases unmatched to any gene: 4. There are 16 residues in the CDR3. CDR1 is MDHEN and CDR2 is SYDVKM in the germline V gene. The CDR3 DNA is TGTGCCAGCAGTTTGGGACAGGTGCTTAGCAATCAGCCCCAGCATTTT. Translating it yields CASSLGQVLSNQPQHF.

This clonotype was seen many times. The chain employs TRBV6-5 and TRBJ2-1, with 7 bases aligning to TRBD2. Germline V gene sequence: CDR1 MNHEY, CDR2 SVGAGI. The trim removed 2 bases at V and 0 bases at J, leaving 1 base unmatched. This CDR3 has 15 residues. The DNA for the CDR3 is TGTGCCAGCAGTTACGGCGGGAGCTCCTACAATGAGCAGTTCTTC. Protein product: CASSYGGSSYNEQFF.

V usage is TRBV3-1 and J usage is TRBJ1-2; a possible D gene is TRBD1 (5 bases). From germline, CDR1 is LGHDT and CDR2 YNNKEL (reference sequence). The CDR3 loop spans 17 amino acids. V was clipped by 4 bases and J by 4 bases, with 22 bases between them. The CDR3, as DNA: TGTGCCAGCAGCCCAGTACGAAGGGCCACGGGGACCTATGGCTACACCTTC. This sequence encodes CASSPVRRATGTYGYTF.

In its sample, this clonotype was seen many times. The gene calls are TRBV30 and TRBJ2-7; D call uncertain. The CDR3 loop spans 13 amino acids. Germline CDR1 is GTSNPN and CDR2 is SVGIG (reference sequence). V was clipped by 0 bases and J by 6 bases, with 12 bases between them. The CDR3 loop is CAWSVAITGEQYF. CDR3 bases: TGTGCCTGGAGTGTCGCCATAACGGGCGAGCAGTACTTC. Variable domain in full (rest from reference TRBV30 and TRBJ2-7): SQTIHQWPATLVQPVGSPLSLECTVEGTSNPNLYWYRQAAGRGLQLLFYSVGIGQISSEVPQNLSASRPQDRQFILSSKKLLLSDSGFYLCAWSVAITGEQYFGPGTRLTVT.

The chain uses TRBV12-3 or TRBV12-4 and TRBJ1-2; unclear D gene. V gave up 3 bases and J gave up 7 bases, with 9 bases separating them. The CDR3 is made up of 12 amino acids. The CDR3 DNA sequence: TGTGCCAGCAGTTTCGGCAACCTTGGCTACACCTTC. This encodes CASSFGNLGYTF.

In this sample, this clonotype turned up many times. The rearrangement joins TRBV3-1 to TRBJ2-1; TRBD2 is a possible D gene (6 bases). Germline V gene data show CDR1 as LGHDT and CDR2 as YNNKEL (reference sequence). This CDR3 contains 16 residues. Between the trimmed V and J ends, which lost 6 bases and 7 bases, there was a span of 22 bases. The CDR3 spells CASSPFSGALRNEQFF. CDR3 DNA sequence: TGTGCCAGCAGTCCATTTAGCGGAGCTTTGAGAAATGAGCAGTTCTTC.

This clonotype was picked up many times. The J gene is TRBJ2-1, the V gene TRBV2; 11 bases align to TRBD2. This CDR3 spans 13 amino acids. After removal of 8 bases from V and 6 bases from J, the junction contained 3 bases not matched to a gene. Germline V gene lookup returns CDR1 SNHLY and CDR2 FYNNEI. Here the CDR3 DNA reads TGTGCCAGCCTAGCGGGAGGTCCCAATGAGCAGTTCTTC. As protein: CASLAGGPNEQFF.

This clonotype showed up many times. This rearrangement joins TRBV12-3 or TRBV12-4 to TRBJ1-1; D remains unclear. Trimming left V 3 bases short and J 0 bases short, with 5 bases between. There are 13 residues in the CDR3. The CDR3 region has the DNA TGTGCCAGCAGTTTCACAGTGAACACTGAAGCTTTCTTT. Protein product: CASSFTVNTEAFF.

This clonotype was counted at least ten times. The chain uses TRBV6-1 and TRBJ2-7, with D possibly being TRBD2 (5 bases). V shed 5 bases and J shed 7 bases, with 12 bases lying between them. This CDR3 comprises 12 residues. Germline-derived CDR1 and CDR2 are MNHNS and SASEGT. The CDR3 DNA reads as TGTGCCAGCAGTTTAACAGAGGGTGAGCAGTACTTC. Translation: CASSLTEGEQYF.

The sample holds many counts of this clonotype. The DNA for the CDR3 is TGCAGTGCTAAAGGACAGGGGATCGATGGCTACACCTTC. Translated, it gives CSAKGQGIDGYTF. The J gene is TRBJ1-2, the V gene TRBV20-1, with TRBD1 identical over 9 bases. This CDR3 has 13 residues. CDR1 and CDR2 from the germline V gene are DFQATT and SNEGSKA (reference sequence). J was trimmed by 6 bases and V by 4 bases; bases with no gene match: 6.

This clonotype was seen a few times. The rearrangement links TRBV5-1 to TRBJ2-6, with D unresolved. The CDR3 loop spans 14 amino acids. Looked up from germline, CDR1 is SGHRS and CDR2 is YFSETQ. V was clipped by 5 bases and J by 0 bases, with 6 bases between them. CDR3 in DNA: TGCGCCAGCAGGAAGGACTCTGGGGCCAACGTCCTGACTTTC. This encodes CASRKDSGANVLTF.

CDR3 DNA sequence: TGCGCCAGCAGCTTGGGTAGCGTTTTCACCTACGAGCAGTACTTC. This gives the protein CASSLGSVFTYEQYF. The rearrangement uses TRBV5-1 and TRBJ2-7, with D tentatively TRBD2 (5 bases). CDR1 and CDR2 from the germline V gene are SGHRS and YFSETQ. The V and J ends lost 0 bases and 2 bases respectively, with 12 bases between them. The CDR3 runs 15 residues.

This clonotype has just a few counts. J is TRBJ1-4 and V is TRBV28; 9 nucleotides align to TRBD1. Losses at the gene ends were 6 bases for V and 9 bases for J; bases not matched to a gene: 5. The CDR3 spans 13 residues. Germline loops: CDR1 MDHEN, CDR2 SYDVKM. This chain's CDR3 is CASRDRGSKKLFF. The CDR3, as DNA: TGTGCCAGCAGAGACAGGGGGAGTAAAAAACTGTTTTTT. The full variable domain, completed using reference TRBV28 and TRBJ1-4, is DVKVTQSSRYLVKRTGEKVFLECVQDMDHENMFWYRQDPGLGLRLIYFSYDVKMKEKGDIPEGYSVSREKKERFSLILESASTNQTSMYLCASRDRGSKKLFFGSGTQLSVL.

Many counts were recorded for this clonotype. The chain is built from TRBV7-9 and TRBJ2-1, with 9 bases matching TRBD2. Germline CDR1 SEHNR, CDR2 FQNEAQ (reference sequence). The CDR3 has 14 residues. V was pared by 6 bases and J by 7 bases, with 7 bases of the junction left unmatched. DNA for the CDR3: TGTGCCAGCAGTCCTAGCGGGATGAATAATGAGCAGTTCTTC. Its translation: CASSPSGMNNEQFF.

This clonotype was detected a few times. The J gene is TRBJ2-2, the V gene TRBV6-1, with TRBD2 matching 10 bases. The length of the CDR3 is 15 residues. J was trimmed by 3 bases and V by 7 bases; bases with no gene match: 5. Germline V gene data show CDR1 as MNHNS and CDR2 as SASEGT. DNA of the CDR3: TGTGCCAGCACTCTAGCGGGAGTATACACCGGGGAGCTGTTTTTT. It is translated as CASTLAGVYTGELFF.

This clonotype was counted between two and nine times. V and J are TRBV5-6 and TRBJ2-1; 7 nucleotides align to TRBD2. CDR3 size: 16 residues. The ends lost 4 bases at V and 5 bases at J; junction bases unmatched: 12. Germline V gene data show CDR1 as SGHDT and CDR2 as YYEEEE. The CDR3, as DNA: TGTGCCAGCAGCCTCAAAGGGACTATTCTAGACAATGAGCAGTTCTTC. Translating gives CASSLKGTILDNEQFF.